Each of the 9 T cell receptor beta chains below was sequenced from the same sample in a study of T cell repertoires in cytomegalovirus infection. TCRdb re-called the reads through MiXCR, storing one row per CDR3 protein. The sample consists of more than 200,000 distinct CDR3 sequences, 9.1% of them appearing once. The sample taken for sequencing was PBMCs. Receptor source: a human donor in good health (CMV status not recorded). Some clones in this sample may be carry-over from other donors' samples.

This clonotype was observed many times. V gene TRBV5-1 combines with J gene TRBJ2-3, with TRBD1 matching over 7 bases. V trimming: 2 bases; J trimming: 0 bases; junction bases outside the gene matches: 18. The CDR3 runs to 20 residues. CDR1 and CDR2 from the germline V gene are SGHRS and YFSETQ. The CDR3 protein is CASSFLEQHSPGQSTDTQYF. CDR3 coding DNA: TGCGCCAGCAGCTTTCTCGAACAACACTCGCCGGGACAGAGCACAGATACGCAGTATTTT.

As DNA, the CDR3 is TGTGCCAGCAGCGGCGGGGAGGCGCCCCGTGAAAAACTGTTTTTT. Amino acid sequence: CASSGGEAPREKLFF. The chain has TRBV11-2 and TRBJ1-4; D gene unclear. Trimming left V 5 bases short and J 7 bases short, with 17 bases between. This CDR3 is built from 15 residues. Germline CDR1 is SGHAT and CDR2 is FQNNGV.

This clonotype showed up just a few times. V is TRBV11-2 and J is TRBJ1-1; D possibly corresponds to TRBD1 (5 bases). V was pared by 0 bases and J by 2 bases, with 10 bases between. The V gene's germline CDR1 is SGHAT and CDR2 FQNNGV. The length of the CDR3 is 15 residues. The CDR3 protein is CASSLEGQYNTEAFF. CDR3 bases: TGTGCCAGCAGCTTAGAGGGGCAGTATAACACTGAAGCTTTCTTT.

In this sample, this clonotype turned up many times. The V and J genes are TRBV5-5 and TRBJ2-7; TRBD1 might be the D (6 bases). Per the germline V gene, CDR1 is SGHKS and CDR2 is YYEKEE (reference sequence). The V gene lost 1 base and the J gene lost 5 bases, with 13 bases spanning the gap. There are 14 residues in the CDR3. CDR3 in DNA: TGTGCCAGCAGCTTGTCTCCAGGGGTCGACGAGCAGTACTTC. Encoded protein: CASSLSPGVDEQYF.

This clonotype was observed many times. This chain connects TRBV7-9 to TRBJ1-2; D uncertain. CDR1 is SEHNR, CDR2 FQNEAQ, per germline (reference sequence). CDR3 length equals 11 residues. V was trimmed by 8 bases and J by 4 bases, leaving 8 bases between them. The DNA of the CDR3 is TGTGCCAGCGGGGTCGGCTATGGCTACACCTTC. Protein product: CASGVGYGYTF.

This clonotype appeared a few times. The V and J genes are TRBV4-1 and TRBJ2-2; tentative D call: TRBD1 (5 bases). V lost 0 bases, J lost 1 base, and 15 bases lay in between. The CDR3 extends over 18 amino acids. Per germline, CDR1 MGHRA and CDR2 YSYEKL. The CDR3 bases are TGCGCCAGCAGCCAAGATCTCAGGGCAGGGTGGAACACCGGGGAGCTGTTTTTT. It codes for CASSQDLRAGWNTGELFF.

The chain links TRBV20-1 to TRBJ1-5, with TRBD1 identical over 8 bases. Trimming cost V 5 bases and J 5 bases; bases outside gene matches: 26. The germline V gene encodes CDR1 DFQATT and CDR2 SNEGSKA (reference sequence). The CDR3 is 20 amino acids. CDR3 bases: TGCAGTGCTTTGCAGCTTAGGACAGGGATTATCACAACATCGGATCAGCCCCAGCATTTT. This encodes CSALQLRTGIITTSDQPQHF.

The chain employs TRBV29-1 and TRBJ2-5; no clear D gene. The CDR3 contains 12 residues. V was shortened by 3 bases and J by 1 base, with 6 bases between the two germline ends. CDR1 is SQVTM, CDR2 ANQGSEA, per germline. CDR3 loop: CSVEYGQETQYF. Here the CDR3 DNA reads TGCAGCGTTGAGTACGGCCAAGAGACCCAGTACTTC.

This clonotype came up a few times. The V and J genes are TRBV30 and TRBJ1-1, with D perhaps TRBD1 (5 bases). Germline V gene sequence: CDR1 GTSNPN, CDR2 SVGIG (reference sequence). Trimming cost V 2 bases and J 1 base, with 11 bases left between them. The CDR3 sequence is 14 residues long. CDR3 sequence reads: CAWSTGPGNTEAFF. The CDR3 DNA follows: TGTGCCTGGAGTACGGGACCTGGGAACACTGAAGCTTTCTTT.